The 9 T cell receptor beta chains reported below all come from one sample, sequenced in a study. TCRdb analysed the 5' RACE reads with MiXCR anew, one entry per CDR3 protein. This table has over 5,000 distinct CDR3 sequences, 40% to 60% appearing once. The specimen was memory CD4+ T cells sorted from blood. As for subset: memory CD4+ T cells, CD4+CD45RO+CD25-. The receptors come from a female donor with breast cancer.

The gene calls are TRBV30 and TRBJ2-1; 10 bases are shared with TRBD2. Germline CDR1 reads GTSNPN; CDR2 reads SVGIG (reference sequence). CDR3 length: 14 residues. V dropped 1 base and J dropped 9; count of bases not matched to a gene: 6. CDR3 region: CAWSAGLASGEQFF. CDR3 sequence (DNA): TGTGCCTGGAGTGCGGGACTAGCGAGCGGTGAGCAGTTCTTC.

The chain uses TRBV12-3 or TRBV12-4 and TRBJ2-3; D ambiguous. This CDR3 spans 11 amino acids. V was cut by 8 bases and J by 5 bases, with 8 bases left in between. The CDR3 is CASHFGDTQYF. CDR3 nucleotide sequence: TGTGCCAGCCATTTCGGAGATACGCAGTATTTT.

This clonotype rates as large (0.1 to 1%). This chain uses TRBV20-1 with TRBJ1-1; no firm D call. The CDR3 loop spans 14 amino acids. Between the trimmed V and J ends, which lost 3 bases and 1 base, there was a span of 12 bases. Germline lookup yields CDR1 DFQATT and CDR2 SNEGSKA (reference sequence). The CDR3 protein is CSASLWPGNTEAFF. The CDR3 DNA reads TGCAGTGCTAGTCTCTGGCCGGGGAACACTGAAGCTTTCTTT.

Concerning this clonotype: One end of the junction does not line up with germline, which may come from a read error. The chain recombines TRBV5-1 with TRBJ1-2; D remains ambiguous. Germline V gene data show CDR1 as SGHRS and CDR2 as YFSETQ. The CDR3 consists of 14 residues. In DNA form, the CDR3 reads TGCGCCAGCAGCCCCAAGACCCGCGCTCATGGCAACACCTTC. Translated, it gives CASSPKTRAHGNTF.

The chain employs TRBV20-1 and TRBJ2-2; 11 bases line up with TRBD1. The length of the CDR3 is 17 residues. Trimming removed 0 bases from V and 6 bases from J; junction bases left unmatched: 9. Germline V gives CDR1 DFQATT, CDR2 SNEGSKA (reference sequence). Here the CDR3 reads CSARDPRTGGAPGELFF. The CDR3 nucleotides are TGCAGTGCTAGAGATCCCCGGACAGGGGGCGCCCCCGGGGAGCTGTTTTTT.

This chain links TRBV12-3 or TRBV12-4 with TRBJ1-3; 9 nucleotides agree with TRBD1. J lost 2 bases, V lost 4 bases, and 6 bases had no gene match. The CDR3 extends over 16 amino acids. In nucleotides, the CDR3 is TGTGCCAGCAGTTATAGGACAGGGGCTACTGGAAACACCATATATTTT. It codes for CASSYRTGATGNTIYF.

The CDR3 region is CASTSVLASDTQYF. The DNA for the CDR3 is TGTGCCAGCACATCGGTACTAGCCTCTGATACGCAGTATTTT. This chain uses TRBV9 with TRBJ2-3; perhaps TRBD2 as D (6 bases). Between the trimmed V and J ends, which lost 6 bases and 6 bases, there was a span of 17 bases. The CDR3 consists of 14 residues. Germline V CDR1 and CDR2: SGDLS, YYNGEE. Complete variable domain (other parts from reference TRBV9 and TRBJ2-3): DSGVTQTPKHLITATGQRVTLRCSPRSGDLSVYWYQQSLDQGLQFLIQYYNGEERAKGNILERFSAQQFPDLHSELNLSSLELGDSALYFCASTSVLASDTQYFGPGTRLTVL.

This clonotype was picked up a small number of times. The rearrangement links TRBV7-3 to TRBJ1-1; 7 positions match TRBD1. V shed 2 bases and J 4 bases; nucleotides not matched to a gene: 1. This CDR3 spans 13 amino acids. The germline V gene encodes CDR1 SGHTA and CDR2 FQGTGA. The CDR3 DNA follows: TGTGCCAGCAGCTTACGGACAGGCACTGAAGCTTTCTTT. Translating gives CASSLRTGTEAFF.

In its sample, this clonotype was seen a few times. The chain carries TRBV12-3 or TRBV12-4 and TRBJ2-5, with TRBD1 as a possible D gene (6 bases). The CDR3 consists of 13 residues. V gave up 8 bases and J gave up 4 bases, with 14 bases separating them. The CDR3 DNA sequence: TGTGCCAGCGGGCAGGGGCAGTTAGAGACCCAGTACTTC. Protein product: CASGQGQLETQYF.